The T cell receptor beta chain described here comes from a study of OX40 agonist ivuxolimab in advanced cancers. The J segment lost 5 bases and the V segment lost 0 bases, leaving 13 bases of the junction unmatched. The CDR3 loop spans 19 amino acids. The germline CDR1 and CDR2 sequences are MGHRA and YSYEKL. This table comes from immunoSEQ multiplex PCR, and its TCRdb copy is limited to in-frame clones, with some not included. Seen here are 37,000 or so clones, approximately 84% observed once, and the top ten hold about 15%. This chain joins TRBV4-1 and TRBJ2-1, with TRBD2 matching 10 bases. This TCR derives from an adult with an advanced solid tumor such as melanoma, head and neck, liver or kidney cancer. Here the sequenced sample was CD4+ or CD8+ T cells sorted from blood, taken in a trial of the OX40 agonist ivuxolimab. The CDR3 is CASSQDILNRLAGDNEQFF. As DNA, the CDR3 is TGCGCCAGCAGCCAAGATATTTTGAATAGGCTAGCGGGAGACAATGAGCAGTTCTTC.